This record looks at one T cell receptor (beta chain) sequence and its context. Its target is unknown. The sample originates from a study of cytotoxic CD8 clonotypes in ibrutinib-treated CLL. Study-wide findings and caveats: The study found clonality rose at ibrutinib response, then fell toward baseline at progression. Relative to age-matched healthy donors, clonality at baseline was higher, and it tracked circulating CD8+ T-cell counts. Public clonotypes, rarely seen, contracted or held steady on treatment.

Target depth was 1 in 200,000 to 1 in 1 million T cells, about 10x per clonotype. Assay used: immunoSEQ multiplex PCR; TCRdb lists only in-frame clones, some missing. In the table there are approximately 84,000 clones, roughly 84% of which are singletons. Sequencing used PBMCs, obtained before ibrutinib treatment. This sequence was found in a human donor with chronic lymphocytic leukemia.

The CDR3 loop is CASSEVGTGFSEQFF. The CDR3, as DNA: TGTGCCAGCAGTGAGGTTGGGACAGGGTTTAGTGAGCAGTTCTTC. The chain uses TRBV6-1 and TRBJ2-1, with 9 nucleotides matching TRBD1. The germline CDR1 and CDR2 sequences are MNHNS and SASEGT. This CDR3 is 15 amino acids long. After removal of 3 bases from V and 9 bases from J, the junction contained 9 bases not matched to a gene.